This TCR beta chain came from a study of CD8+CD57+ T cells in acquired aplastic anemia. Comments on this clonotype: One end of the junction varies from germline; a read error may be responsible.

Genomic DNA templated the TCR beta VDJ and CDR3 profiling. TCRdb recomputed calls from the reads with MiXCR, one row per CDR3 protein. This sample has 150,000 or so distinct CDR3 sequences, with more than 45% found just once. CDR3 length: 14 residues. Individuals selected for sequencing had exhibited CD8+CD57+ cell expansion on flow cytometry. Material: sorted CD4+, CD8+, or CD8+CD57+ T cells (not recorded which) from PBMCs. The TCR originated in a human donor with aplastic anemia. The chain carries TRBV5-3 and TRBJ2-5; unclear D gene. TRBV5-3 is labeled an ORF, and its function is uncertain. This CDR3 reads CASSLGWVQETQYF. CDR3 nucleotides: TGTGCCAGCAGCTTGGGCTGGGTCCAAGAGACCCAGTACTTC.